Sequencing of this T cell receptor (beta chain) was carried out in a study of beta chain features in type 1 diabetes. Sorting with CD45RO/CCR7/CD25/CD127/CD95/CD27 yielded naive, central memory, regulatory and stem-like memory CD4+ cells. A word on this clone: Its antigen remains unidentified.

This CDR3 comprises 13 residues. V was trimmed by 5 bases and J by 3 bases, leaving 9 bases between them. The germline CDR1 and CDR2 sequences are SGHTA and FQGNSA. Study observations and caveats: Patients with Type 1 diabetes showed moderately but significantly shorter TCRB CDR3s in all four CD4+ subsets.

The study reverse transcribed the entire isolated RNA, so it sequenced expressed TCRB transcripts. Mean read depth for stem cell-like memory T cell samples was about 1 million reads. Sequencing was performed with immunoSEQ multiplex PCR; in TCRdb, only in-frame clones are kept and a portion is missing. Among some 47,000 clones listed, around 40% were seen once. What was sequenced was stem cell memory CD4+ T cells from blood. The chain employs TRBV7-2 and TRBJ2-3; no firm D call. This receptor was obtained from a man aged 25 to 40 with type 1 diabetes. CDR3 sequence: CASSPLSTDTQYF. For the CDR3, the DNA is TGTGCCAGCAGCCCCCTCAGTACAGATACGCAGTATTTT.